This T cell receptor beta chain originates from a study of T-cell reconstitution after alpha-beta-depleted transplantation in children. This clonotype was observed a few times. Its antigen is undetermined. The V end lost 5 bases, the J end lost 0 bases, and 15 bases lay between the germline ends. Germline CDR1 is SEHNR and CDR2 is FQNEAQ (reference sequence). The CDR3 spans 16 residues. Molecular barcoding with unique molecular identifiers was used for the TCRbeta library. TCRdb reprocessed the PCR reads with MiXCR, giving one entry per CDR3 protein. The table shows hundreds of thousands of distinct CDR3 sequences, with approximately 13% occurring only once. The study's findings and limits: It was reported that alpha-beta T cells came from several hundred expanded graft clones (about two months after transplant). From surviving recipient T cells and thymic progenitors came the high day-60 TCRbeta diversity observed in some patients.

This sequence joins TRBV7-9 and TRBJ2-3; the D gene is possibly TRBD1 (6 bases). This sequence originates from a male patient aged 5 to 17 who had a stem cell transplant for acute myeloid leukemia, so the T cells may come from the graft donor. The sample was PBMCs, mostly from graft donor cells, taken 360 days after TCRalphabeta/CD19-depleted stem cell transplant. CDR3 protein: CASSPRQVYSTDTQYF. CDR3 sequence (DNA): TGTGCCAGCAGCCCCCGACAGGTCTATAGCACAGATACGCAGTATTTT.